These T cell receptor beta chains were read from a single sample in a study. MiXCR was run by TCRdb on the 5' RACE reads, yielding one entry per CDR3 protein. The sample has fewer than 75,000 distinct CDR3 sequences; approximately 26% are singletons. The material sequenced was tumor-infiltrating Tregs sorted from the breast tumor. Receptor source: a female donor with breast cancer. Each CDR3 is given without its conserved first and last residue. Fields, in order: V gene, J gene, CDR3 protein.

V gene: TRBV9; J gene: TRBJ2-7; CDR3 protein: ASSFHGTSGPYEQY
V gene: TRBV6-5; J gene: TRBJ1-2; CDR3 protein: ASGTPLGADGYT
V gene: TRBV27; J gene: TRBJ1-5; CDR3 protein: AGSVFVGQPQH
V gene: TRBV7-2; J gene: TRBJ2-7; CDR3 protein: ASSTSSSYEQY
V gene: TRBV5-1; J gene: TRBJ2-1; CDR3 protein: ASSEQGYNEQF
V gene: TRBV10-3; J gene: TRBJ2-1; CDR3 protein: AIREGASVSNEQL
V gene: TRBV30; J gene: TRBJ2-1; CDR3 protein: AWSRGGPYNEQF
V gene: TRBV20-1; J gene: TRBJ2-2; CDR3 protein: SALARDRGPGELF
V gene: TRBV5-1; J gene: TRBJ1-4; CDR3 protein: ASSAYREDHGKLF
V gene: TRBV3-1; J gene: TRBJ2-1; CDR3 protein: ASSQDLGLRYNEQF
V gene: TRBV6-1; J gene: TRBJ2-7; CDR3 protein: ASSEELSTSGTYEQY
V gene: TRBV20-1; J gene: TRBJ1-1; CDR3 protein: SASIGAGAGGAEAF